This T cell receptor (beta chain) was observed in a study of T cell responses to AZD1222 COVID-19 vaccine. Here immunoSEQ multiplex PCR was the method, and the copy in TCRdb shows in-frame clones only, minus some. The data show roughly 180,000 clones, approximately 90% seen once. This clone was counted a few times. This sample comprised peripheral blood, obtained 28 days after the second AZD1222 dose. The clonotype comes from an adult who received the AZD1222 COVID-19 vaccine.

The CDR3 sequence is CASSLFFGLEVHEQFF. DNA of the CDR3: TGTGCCAGCAGCTTATTTTTTGGACTGGAGGTCCATGAGCAGTTCTTC. The V and J genes are TRBV7-9 and TRBJ2-1; a possible D gene is TRBD2 (5 bases). This CDR3 is 16 amino acids long. The V end lost 2 bases, the J end lost 8 bases, and 19 bases lay between the germline ends. Germline V lookup: CDR1 SEHNR, CDR2 FQNEAQ (reference sequence).